The entry that follows covers one T cell receptor (beta chain) sequence. This entry comes from a study of blood T cell repertoires in COVID-19. Study-wide context: There were acute and convalescent COVID-19 samples, and they came from the United States, Italy and Spain.

As processed by the authors: It was from reference gene primer amplification that nucleated cell counts were estimated. Method: immunoSEQ multiplex PCR; TCRdb's copy keeps in-frame clones and lacks some. Clonal size and the V and J genes are those of that table, whereas D and trimming came from the DNA. The sample lists more than 95,000 clones; 80% to 90% were seen once. The sample comprised peripheral blood. This receptor was obtained from a woman aged 55-70 years with acute or convalescent COVID-19.

The CDR3 loop reads CASSGFGGREQPQHF. In nucleotides, the CDR3 is TGTGCCAGCTCAGGTTTTGGAGGTCGAGAACAGCCCCAGCATTTT. V usage is TRBV6-1 and J usage is TRBJ1-5; D is unclear. The germline V gene has CDR1 MNHNS and CDR2 SASEGT. The V gene lost 8 bases and the J gene lost 7 bases, with 21 bases spanning the gap. The CDR3 has 15 amino acids.